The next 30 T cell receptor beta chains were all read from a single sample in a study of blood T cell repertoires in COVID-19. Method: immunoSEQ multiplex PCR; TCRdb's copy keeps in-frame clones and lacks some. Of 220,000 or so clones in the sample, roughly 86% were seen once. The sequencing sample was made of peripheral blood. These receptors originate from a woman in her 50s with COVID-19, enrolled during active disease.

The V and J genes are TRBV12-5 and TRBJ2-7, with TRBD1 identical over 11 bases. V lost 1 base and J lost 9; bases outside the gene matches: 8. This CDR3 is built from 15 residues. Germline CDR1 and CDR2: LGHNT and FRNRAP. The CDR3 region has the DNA TGTGCTAGTGGTTTGGCCGGGACAGGGGGTCCCCGGCAGTACGTC. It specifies CASGLAGTGGPRQYV.

The CDR3 sequence: CASSPTGGDYGYTF. DNA of the CDR3: TGTGCCAGCAGCCCGACAGGGGGCGACTATGGCTACACCTTC. The chain uses TRBV27 and TRBJ1-2; TRBD1 matches at 10 bases. This CDR3 comprises 14 residues. The junction had 4 bases not matched to a gene; V was cut back by 6 bases and J by 3 bases. CDR1 is MNHEY and CDR2 is SMNVEV in the germline V gene (reference sequence).

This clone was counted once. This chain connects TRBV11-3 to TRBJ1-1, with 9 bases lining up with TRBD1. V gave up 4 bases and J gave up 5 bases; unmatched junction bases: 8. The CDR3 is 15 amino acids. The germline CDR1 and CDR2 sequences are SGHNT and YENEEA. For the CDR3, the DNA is TGTGCCAGCAGCTCAGGATGGACAGGGGATACTGAAGCTTTCTTT. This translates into CASSSGWTGDTEAFF.

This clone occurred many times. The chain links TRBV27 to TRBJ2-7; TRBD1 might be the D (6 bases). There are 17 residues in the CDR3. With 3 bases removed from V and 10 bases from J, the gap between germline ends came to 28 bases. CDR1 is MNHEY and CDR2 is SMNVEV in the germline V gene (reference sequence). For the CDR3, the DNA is TGTGCCAGCAGTTTTAGGACAGACCCTCGGCGTAAAAGATTCCAGTACGTC. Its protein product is CASSFRTDPRRKRFQYV.

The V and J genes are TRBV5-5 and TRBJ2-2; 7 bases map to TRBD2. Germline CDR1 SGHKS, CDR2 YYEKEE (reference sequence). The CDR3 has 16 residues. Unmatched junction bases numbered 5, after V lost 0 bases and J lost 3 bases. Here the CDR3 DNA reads TGTGCCAGCAGCTTGGGGCGGGGGATGCACACCGGGGAGCTGTTTTTT. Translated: CASSLGRGMHTGELFF.

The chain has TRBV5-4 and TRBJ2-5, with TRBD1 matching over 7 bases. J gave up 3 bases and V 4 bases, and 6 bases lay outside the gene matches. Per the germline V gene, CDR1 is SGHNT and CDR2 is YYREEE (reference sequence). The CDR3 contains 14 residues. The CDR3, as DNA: TGTGCCAGCAGCAATCGGGACAGCGAAGAGACCCAGTACTTC. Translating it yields CASSNRDSEETQYF.

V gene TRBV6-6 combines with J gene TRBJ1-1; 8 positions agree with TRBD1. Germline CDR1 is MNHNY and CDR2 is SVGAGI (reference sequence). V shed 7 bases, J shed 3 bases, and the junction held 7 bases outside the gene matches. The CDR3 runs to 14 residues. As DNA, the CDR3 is TGTGCCAGCACCCAGGGGGCTGGGTACACTGAAGCTTTCTTT. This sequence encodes CASTQGAGYTEAFF.

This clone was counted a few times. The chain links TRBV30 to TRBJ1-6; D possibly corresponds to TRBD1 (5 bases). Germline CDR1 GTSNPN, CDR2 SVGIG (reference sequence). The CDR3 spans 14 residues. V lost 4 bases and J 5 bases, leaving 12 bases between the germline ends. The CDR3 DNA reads TGTGCCTGGAAAAGGGAGGGGAATAATTCACCCCTCCACTTT. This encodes CAWKREGNNSPLHF.

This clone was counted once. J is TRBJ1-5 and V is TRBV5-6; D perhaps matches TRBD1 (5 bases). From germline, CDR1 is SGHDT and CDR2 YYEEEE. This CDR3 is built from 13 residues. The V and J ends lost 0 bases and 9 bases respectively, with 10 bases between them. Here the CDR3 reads CASSLAAGGPQHF. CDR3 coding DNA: TGTGCCAGCAGCTTGGCGGCGGGGGGGCCCCAGCATTTT.

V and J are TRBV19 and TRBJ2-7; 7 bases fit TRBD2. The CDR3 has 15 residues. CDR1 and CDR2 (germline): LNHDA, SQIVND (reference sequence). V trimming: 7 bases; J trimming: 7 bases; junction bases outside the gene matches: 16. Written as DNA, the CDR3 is TGTGCCAGTACCCTTGCGGGGACCCGGGGGGAAGAGCAGTACTTC. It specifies CASTLAGTRGEEQYF.

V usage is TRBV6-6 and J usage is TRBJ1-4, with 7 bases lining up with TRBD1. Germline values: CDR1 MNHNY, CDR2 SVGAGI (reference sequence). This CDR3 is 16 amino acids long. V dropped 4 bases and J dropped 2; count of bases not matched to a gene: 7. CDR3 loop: CASSFPGGGTNEKLFF. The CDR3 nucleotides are TGTGCCAGCAGTTTCCCAGGGGGTGGCACTAATGAAAAACTGTTTTTT.

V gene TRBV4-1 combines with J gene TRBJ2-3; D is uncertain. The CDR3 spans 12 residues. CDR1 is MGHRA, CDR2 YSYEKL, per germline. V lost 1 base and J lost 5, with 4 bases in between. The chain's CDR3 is CASSQVKDTQYF. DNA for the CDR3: TGCGCCAGCAGCCAAGTCAAAGATACGCAGTATTTT.

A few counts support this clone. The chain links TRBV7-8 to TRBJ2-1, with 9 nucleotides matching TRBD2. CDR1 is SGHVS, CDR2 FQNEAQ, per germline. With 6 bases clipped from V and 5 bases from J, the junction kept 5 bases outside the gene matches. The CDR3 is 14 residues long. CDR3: CASSGTSLDNEQFF. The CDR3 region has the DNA TGTGCCAGCAGTGGGACTAGCCTAGACAATGAGCAGTTCTTC.

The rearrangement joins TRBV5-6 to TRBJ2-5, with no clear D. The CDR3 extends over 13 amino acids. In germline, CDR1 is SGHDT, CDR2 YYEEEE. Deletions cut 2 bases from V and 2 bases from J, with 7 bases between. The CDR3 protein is CASSLGVQETQYF. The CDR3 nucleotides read TGTGCCAGCAGCTTAGGAGTTCAAGAGACCCAGTACTTC.

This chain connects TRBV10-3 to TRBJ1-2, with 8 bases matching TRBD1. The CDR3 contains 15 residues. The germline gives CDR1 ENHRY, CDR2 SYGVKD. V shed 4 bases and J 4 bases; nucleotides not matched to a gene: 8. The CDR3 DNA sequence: TGTGCCATCAGTGGACTACAGGGGGACCGCTATGGCTACACCTTC. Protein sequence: CAISGLQGDRYGYTF.

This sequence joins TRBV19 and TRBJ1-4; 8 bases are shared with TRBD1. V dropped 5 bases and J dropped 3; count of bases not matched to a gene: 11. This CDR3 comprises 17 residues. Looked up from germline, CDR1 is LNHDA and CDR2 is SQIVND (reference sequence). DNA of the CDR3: TGTGCCAGTAGTCCTCGGACAGGGTGGTCCCCTAATGAAAAACTGTTTTTT. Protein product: CASSPRTGWSPNEKLFF.

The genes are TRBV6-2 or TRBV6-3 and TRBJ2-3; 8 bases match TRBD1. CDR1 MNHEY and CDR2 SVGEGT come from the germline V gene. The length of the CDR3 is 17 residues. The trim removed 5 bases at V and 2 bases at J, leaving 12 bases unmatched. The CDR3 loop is CASSDPLRGRFTDTQYF. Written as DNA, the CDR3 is TGTGCCAGCAGTGATCCCCTCAGGGGGCGATTCACAGATACGCAGTATTTT.

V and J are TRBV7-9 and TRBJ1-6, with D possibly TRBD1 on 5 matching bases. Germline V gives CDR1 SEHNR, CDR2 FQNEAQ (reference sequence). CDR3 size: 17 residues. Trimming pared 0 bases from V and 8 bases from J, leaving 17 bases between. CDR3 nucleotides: TGTGCCAGCAGCTTAGCGATTCCAGGGCGGATAGATTCACCCCTCCACTTT. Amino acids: CASSLAIPGRIDSPLHF.

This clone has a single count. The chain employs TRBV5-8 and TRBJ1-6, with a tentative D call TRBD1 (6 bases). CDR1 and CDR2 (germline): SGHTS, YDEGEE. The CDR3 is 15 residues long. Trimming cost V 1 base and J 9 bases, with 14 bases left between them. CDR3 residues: CASSLRGASFSPLHF. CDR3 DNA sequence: TGTGCCAGCAGCTTGCGGGGGGCGTCTTTTTCACCCCTCCACTTT.

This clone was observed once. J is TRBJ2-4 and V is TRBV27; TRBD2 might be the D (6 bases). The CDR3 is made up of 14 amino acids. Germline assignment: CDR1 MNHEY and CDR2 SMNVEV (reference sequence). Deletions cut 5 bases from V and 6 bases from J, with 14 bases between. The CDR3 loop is CASSNRLGGNIQYF. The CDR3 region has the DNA TGTGCCAGCAGTAACCGACTAGGAGGAAACATTCAGTACTTC.

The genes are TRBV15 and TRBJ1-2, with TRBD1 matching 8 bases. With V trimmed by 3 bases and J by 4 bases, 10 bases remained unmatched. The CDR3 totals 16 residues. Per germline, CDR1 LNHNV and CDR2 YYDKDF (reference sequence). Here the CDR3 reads CATSSSRTGRPYGYTF. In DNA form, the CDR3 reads TGTGCCACCAGCAGTTCTAGGACAGGGAGACCCTATGGCTACACCTTC.

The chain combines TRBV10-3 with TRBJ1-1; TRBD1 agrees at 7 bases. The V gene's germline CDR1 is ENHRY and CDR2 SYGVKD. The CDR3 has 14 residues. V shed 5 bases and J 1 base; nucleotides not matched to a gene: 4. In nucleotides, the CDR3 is TGTGCCATCAGTAAGGGACAGACGAACACTGAAGCTTTCTTT. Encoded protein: CAISKGQTNTEAFF.

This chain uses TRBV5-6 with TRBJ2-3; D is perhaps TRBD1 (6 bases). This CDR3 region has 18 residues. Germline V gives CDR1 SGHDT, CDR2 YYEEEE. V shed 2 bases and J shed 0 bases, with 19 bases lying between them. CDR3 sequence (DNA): TGTGCCAGCAGCTTCGGACAGCACTCCCCTTCTAGCACAGATACGCAGTATTTT. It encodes CASSFGQHSPSSTDTQYF.

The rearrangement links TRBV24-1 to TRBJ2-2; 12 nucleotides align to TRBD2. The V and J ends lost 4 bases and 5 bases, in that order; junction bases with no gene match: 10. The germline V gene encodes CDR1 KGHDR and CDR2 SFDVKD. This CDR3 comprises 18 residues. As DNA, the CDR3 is TGTGCCACCAGTGACGGGCTAGCGGGGGGGCCGGGAACCGGGGAGCTGTTTTTT. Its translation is CATSDGLAGGPGTGELFF.

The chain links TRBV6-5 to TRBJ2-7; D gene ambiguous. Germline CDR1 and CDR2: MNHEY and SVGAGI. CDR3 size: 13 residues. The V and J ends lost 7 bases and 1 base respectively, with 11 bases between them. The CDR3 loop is CASTQVNSYEQYF. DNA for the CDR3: TGTGCCAGCACTCAGGTCAATTCCTACGAGCAGTACTTC.

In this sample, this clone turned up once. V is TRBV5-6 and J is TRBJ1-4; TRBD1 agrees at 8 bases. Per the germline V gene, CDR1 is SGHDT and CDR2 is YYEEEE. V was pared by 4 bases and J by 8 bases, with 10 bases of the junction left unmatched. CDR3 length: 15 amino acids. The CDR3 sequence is CASSNRRGLFEKLFF. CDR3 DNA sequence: TGTGCCAGCAGCAACCGCAGGGGGCTTTTCGAAAAACTGTTTTTT.

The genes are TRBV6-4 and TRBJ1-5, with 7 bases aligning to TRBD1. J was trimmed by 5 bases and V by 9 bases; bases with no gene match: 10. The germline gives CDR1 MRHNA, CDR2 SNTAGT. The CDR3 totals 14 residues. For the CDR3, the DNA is TGTGCCAGACTTCGACAGGGTGGTGATCAGCCCCAGCATTTT. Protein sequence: CARLRQGGDQPQHF.

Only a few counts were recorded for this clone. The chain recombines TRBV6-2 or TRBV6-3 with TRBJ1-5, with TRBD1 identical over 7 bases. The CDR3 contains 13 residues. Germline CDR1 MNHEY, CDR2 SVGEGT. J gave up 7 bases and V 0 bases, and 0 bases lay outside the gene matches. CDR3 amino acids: CASSYSTGQPQHF. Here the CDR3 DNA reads TGTGCCAGCAGTTACTCGACAGGGCAGCCCCAGCATTTT.

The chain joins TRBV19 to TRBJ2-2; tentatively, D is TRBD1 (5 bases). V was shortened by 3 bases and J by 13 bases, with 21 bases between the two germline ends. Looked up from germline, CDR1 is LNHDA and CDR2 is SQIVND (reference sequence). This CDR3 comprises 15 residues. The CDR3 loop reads CASSIWGNPPVMLFF. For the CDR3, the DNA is TGTGCCAGTAGTATCTGGGGCAACCCACCTGTTATGCTGTTTTTT.

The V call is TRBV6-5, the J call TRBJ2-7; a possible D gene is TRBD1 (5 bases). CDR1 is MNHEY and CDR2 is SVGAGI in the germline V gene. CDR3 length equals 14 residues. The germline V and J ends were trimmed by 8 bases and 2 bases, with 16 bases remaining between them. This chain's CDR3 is CASGAGRPTYEQYV. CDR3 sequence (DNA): TGTGCCAGCGGCGCAGGGCGACCTACCTACGAGCAGTACGTC.